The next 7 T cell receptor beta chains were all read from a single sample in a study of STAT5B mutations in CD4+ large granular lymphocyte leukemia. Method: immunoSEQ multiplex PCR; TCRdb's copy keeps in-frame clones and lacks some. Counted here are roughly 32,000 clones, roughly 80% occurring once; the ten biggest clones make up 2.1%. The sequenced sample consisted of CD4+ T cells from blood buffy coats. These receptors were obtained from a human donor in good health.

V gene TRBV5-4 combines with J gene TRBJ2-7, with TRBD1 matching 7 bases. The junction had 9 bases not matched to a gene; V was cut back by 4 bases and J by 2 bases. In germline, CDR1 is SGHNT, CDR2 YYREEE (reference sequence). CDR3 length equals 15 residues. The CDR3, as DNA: TGTGCCAGCAGCACGGGACAGACAAGCCCCTACGAGCAGTACTTC. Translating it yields CASSTGQTSPYEQYF.

The CDR3 here is CASSHSGGPFEQYF. The CDR3 DNA sequence: TGTGCCAGCAGCCATTCGGGAGGGCCATTCGAGCAGTACTTC. The chain joins TRBV14 to TRBJ2-7; 8 bases align to TRBD2. The V and J ends lost 3 bases and 6 bases, in that order; junction bases with no gene match: 7. Germline assignment: CDR1 SGHDN and CDR2 FVKESK. The CDR3 loop spans 14 amino acids.

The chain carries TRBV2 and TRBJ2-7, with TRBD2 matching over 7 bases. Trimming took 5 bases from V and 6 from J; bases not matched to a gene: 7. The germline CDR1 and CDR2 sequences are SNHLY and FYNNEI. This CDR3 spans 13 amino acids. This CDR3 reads CASSPRLAREQYF. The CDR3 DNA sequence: TGTGCCAGCAGTCCTAGACTAGCCCGCGAGCAGTACTTC.

CDR3 in DNA: TGCGCCAGCAGCTTGGAGGGGACAGGGGCATCACCCCTCCACTTT. It yields the protein CASSLEGTGASPLHF. The chain employs TRBV5-1 and TRBJ1-6; 10 nucleotides agree with TRBD1. CDR1 and CDR2 (germline): SGHRS, YFSETQ. The CDR3 is 15 amino acids. V lost 0 bases, J lost 10 bases, and 4 bases stayed unmatched.

CDR3 amino acids: CASKDSASYEQYF. CDR3 DNA sequence: TGTGCCAGCAAGGACAGCGCCAGCTACGAGCAGTACTTC. The chain combines TRBV6-1 with TRBJ2-7; D may be TRBD1 (6 bases). CDR3 length: 13 amino acids. The V gene's germline CDR1 is MNHNS and CDR2 SASEGT. V gave up 7 bases and J gave up 3 bases, with 13 bases separating them.

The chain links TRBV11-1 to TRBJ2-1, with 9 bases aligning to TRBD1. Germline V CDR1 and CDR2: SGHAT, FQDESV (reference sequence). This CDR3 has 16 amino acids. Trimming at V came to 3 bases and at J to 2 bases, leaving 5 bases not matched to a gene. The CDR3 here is CASSFIDRGAYNEQFF. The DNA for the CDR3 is TGTGCCAGCAGCTTTATAGACAGGGGGGCCTACAATGAGCAGTTCTTC.

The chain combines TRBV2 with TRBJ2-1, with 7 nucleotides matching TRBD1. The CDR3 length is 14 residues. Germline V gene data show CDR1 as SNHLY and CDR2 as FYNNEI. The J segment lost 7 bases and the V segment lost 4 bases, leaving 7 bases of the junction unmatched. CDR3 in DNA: TGTGCCAGCAGTGGCAGGGGGATTGGGAATGAGCAGTTCTTC. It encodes CASSGRGIGNEQFF.